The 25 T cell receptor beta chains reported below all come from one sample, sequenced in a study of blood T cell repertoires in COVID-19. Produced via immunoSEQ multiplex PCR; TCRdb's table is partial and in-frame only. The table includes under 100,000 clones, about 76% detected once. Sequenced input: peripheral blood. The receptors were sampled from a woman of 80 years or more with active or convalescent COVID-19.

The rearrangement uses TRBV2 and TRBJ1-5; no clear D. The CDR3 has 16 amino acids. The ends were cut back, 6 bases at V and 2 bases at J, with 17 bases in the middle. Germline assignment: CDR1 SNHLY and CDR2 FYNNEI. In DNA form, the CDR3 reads TGTGCCAGCAGGGAATGGGGAGGAAACGGCAATCAGCCCCAGCATTTT. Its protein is CASREWGGNGNQPQHF.

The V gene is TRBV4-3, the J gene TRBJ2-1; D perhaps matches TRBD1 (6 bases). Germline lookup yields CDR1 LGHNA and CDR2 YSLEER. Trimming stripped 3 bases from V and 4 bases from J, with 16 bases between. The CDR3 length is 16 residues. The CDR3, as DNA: TGCGCCAGCAGCCATAACATCAGGGGAAGATACAATGAGCAGTTCTTC. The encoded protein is CASSHNIRGRYNEQFF.

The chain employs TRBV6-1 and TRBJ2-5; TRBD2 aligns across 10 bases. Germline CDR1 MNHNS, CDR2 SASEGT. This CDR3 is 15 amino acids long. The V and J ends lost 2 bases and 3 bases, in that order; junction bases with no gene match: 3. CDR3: CASSELAGAEETQYF. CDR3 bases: TGTGCCAGCAGTGAACTAGCGGGGGCGGAAGAGACCCAGTACTTC.

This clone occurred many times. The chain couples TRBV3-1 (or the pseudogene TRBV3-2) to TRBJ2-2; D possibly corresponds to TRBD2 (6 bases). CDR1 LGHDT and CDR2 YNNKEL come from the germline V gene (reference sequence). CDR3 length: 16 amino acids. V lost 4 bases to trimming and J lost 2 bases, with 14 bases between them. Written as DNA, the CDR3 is TGTGCCAGCAGCCCTCGGGGGAGCTTTAACACCGGGGAGCTGTTTTTT. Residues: CASSPRGSFNTGELFF.

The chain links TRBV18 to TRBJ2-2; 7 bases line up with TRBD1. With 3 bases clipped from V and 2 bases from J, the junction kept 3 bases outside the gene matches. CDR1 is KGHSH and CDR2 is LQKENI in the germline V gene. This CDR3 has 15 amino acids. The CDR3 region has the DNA TGTGCCAGCTCACCCCGGGACAGTAACACCGGGGAGCTGTTTTTT. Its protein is CASSPRDSNTGELFF.

The CDR3 nucleotides are TGTGCCAGCAGCTTATTCAGGTGGCGGGGGCGGAAAGAGACCCAGTACTTC. Amino acids: CASSLFRWRGRKETQYF. The chain carries TRBV5-6 and TRBJ2-5, with a tentative D call TRBD2 (7 bases). CDR3 length: 17 amino acids. Between the trimmed V and J ends, which lost 2 bases and 3 bases, there was a span of 20 bases. Germline-derived CDR1 and CDR2 are SGHDT and YYEEEE. The full variable domain, completed using reference TRBV5-6 and TRBJ2-5, is DAGVTQSPTHLIKTRGQQVTLRCSPKSGHDTVSWYQQALGQGPQFIFQYYEEEERQRGNFPDRFSGHQFPNYSSELNVNALLLGDSALYLCASSLFRWRGRKETQYFGPGTRLLVL.

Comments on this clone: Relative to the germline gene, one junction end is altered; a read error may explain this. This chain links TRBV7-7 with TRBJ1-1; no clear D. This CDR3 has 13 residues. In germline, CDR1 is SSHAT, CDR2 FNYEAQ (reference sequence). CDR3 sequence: CASSSAPGAEAFF. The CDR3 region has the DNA TGTGCTAGCAGCTCCGCCCCCGGGGCTGAAGCTTTCTTT.

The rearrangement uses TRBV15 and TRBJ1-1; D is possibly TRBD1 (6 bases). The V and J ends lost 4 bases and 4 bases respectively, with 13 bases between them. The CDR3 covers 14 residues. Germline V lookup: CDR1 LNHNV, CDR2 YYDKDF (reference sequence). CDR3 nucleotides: TGTGCCACCAGCATTAATACAGGGCCCACTGAAGCTTTCTTT. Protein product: CATSINTGPTEAFF.

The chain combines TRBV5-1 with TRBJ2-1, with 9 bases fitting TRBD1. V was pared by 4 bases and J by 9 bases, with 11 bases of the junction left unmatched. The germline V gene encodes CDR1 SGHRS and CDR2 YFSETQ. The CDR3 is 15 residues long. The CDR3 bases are TGCGCCAGCAGCCCGCGGACAGGGGATAGTAGTGAGCAGTTCTTC. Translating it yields CASSPRTGDSSEQFF.

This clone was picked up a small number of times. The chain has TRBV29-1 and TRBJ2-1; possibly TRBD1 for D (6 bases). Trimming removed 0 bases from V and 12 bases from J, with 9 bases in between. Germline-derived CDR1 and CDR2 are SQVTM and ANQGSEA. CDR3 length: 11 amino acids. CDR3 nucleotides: TGCAGCGTTGAAGACAGGGGCAGGCAGTTCTTC. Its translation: CSVEDRGRQFF.

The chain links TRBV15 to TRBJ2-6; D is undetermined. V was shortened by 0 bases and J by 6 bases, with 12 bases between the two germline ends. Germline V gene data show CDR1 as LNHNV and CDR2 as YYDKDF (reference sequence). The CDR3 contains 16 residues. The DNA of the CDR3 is TGTGCCACCAGCAGAGAAGGCGGAGAGGAGGCCAACGTCCTGACTTTC. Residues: CATSREGGEEANVLTF.

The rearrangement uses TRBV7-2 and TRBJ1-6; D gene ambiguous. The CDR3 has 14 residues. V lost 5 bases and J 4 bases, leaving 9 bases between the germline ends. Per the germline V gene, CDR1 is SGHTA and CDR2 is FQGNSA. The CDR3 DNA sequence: TGTGCCAGCAGCCACGGAGGTTATAATTCACCCCTCCACTTT. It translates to CASSHGGYNSPLHF.

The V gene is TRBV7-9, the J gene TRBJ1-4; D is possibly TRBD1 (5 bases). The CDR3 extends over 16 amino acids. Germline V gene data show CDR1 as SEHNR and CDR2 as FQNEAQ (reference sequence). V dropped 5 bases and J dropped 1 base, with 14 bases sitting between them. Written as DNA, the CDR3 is TGTGCCAGCAGCCCGGGGGAAACTTTAACTAATGAAAAACTGTTTTTT. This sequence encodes CASSPGETLTNEKLFF.

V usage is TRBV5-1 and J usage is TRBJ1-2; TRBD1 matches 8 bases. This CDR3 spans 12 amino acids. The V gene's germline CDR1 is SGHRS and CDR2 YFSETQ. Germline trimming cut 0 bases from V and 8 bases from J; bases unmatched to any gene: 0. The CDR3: CASSLGQGGYTF. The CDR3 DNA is TGCGCCAGCAGCTTGGGACAGGGGGGCTACACCTTC.

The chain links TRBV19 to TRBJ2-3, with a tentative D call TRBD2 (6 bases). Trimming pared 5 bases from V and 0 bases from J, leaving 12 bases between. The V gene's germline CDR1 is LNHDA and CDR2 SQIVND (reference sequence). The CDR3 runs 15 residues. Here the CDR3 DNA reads TGTGCCAGTAGTCCCCTCCGGGGGAGCACAGATACGCAGTATTTT. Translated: CASSPLRGSTDTQYF.

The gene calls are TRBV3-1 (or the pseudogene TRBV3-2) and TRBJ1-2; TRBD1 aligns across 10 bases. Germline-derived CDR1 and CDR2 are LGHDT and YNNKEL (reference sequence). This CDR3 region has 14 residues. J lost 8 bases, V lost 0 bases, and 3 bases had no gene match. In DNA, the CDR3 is TGTGCCAGCAGCCAAGAGACAGGGGGCGGGGGCTACACCTTC. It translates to CASSQETGGGGYTF.

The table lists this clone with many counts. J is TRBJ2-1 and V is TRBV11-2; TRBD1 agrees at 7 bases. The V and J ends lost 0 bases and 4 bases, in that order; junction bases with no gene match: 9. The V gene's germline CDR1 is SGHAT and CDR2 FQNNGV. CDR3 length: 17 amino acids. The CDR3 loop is CASSLDPGRGNYNEQFF. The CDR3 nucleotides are TGTGCCAGCAGCTTAGATCCCGGCAGGGGGAATTACAATGAGCAGTTCTTC.

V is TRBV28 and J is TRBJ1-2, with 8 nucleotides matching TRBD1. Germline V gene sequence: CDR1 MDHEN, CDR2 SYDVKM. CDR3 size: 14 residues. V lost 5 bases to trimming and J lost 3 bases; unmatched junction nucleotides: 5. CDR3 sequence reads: CASSPGGADYGYTF. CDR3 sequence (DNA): TGTGCCAGCAGTCCAGGGGGCGCCGACTATGGCTACACCTTC.

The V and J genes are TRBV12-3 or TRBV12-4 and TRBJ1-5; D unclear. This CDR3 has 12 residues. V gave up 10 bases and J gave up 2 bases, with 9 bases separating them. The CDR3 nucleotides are TGTGCCACCCGGGATGGCAATCAGCCCCAGCATTTT. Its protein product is CATRDGNQPQHF.

CDR3 protein: CASSSTQDTQYF. CDR3 in DNA: TGTGCCAGCAGCTCGACTCAGGATACGCAGTATTTT. J is TRBJ2-3 and V is TRBV7-2; no firm D call. Trimming shortened V by 4 bases and J by 6 bases, and 8 bases separated the two germline ends. Germline CDR1 reads SGHTA; CDR2 reads FQGNSA. The CDR3 loop spans 12 amino acids.

Here the CDR3 reads CASSATGTGLGKTQYF. CDR3 sequence (DNA): TGTGCCAGCAGCGCCACCGGGACAGGGCTAGGAAAGACCCAGTACTTC. This rearrangement joins TRBV14 to TRBJ2-5; 9 positions match TRBD1. The V segment lost 5 bases and the J segment 6 bases; nucleotides outside the gene matches: 13. In germline, CDR1 is SGHDN, CDR2 FVKESK. The length of the CDR3 is 16 residues.

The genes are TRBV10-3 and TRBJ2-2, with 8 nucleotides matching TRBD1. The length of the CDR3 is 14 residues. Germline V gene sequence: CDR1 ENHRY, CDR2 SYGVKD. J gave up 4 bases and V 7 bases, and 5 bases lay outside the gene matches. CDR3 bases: TGTGCCATCACCGGACAGGGAACCACCGGGGAGCTGTTTTTT. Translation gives CAITGQGTTGELFF.

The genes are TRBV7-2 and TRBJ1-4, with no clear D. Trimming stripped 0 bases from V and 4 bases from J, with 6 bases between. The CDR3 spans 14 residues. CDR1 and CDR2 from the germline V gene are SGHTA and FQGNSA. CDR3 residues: CASSLASSNEKLFF. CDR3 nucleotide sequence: TGTGCCAGCAGCTTAGCGTCCAGTAATGAAAAACTGTTTTTT.

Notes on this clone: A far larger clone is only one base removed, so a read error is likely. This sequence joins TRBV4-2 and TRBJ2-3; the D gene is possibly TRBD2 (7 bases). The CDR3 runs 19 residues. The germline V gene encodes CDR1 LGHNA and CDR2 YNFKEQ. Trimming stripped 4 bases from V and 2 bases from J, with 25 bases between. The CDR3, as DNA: TGTGCCAGCAGCCTAAGTGAAGCGACGGGGGGCCTGAACACAGATACGCAGTATTTT. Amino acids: CASSLSEATGGLNTDTQYF.

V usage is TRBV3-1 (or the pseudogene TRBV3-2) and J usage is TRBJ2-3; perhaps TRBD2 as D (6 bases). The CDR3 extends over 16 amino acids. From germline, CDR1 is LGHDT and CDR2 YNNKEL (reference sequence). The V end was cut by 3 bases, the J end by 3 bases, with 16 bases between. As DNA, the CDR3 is TGTGCCAGCAGCCATGAAGCCGGGGGTTGGACAGATACGCAGTATTTT. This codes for CASSHEAGGWTDTQYF.